These T cell receptor beta chains were read from a single sample in a study of shared clonotypes between healthy human individuals. Some clones are missing from TCRdb's copy, which holds only in-frame ones; the method was immunoSEQ multiplex PCR. The table includes 450,000 to 600,000 clones, 75% to 85% detected once. Source material: PBMCs. Every receptor here comes from a middle-aged woman in good health. Some clones in this sample may be carry-over from other donors' samples. CDR3s include the opening cysteine and the closing phenylalanine or tryptophan. Each record gives: D gene, J gene, clone size, V gene, CDR3 protein, CDR3 DNA. The D gene is left open where the match is weak. A clone size is listed for some rows: how often the clone was seen (once, few, many), or a class if it is expanded.

>TRBD2|TRBJ2-3|-|TRBV19
CASSFEREVRADTQYF
TGTGCCAGTAGTTTCGAGCGGGAGGTCAGGGCAGATACGCAGTATTTT
>-|TRBJ2-1|-|TRBV7-3
CASSPGTAYNEQFF
TGTGCCAGCAGCCCCGGGACGGCTTACAATGAGCAGTTCTTC
>-|TRBJ1-1|-|TRBV14
CASSQGVAEAFF
TGTGCCAGCAGCCAAGGGGTTGCTGAAGCTTTCTTT
>TRBD2|TRBJ2-1|-|TRBV4-1
CASSQEAGDTYEQFF
TGCGCCAGCAGCCAAGAGGCGGGAGACACCTATGAGCAGTTCTTC
>TRBD1|TRBJ1-1|-|TRBV9
CASSPTGTVNTEAFF
TGTGCCAGCAGCCCGACCGGGACAGTAAACACTGAAGCTTTCTTT
>-|TRBJ2-1|few|TRBV21-1
CASSKDKGGTNFFIPSYNEQFF
TGTGCCAGCAGCAAAGACAAGGGCGGGACGAACTTTTTCATCCCCTCCTACAATGAGCAGTTCTTC
>-|TRBJ1-3|few|TRBV5-1
CASSWGTQPGNTIYF
TGCGCCAGCAGCTGGGGGACTCAGCCTGGAAACACCATATATTTT
>TRBD1|TRBJ1-1|few|TRBV28
CASSLWDRGWAEAFF
TGTGCCAGCAGTTTATGGGACAGGGGGTGGGCTGAAGCTTTCTTT
>-|TRBJ1-5|once|TRBV28
CASSENQPQHF
TGTGCCAGCAGTGAAAATCAGCCCCAGCATTTT
>TRBD1|TRBJ1-2|many|TRBV6-5
CASSSIPGTGAGGYTF
TGTGCCAGCAGTTCCATCCCCGGGACAGGGGCGGGAGGCTACACCTTC
>-|TRBJ2-2|-|TRBV7-2
CASSKPGLNTGELFF
TGTGCCAGCAGCAAACCGGGCCTGAACACCGGGGAGCTGTTTTTT
>TRBD1|TRBJ1-1|-|TRBV7-2
CASSLGDRRGTEAFF
TGTGCCAGCAGCTTAGGGGACAGGAGAGGAACTGAAGCTTTCTTT
>-|TRBJ2-7|-|TRBV28
CASSLDLVAGPSYEQYF
TGTGCCAGCAGTTTAGATCTTGTTGCAGGACCCTCCTACGAGCAGTACTTC
>TRBD1|TRBJ1-2|few|TRBV10-3
CAIQQGAGSYGYTF
TGTGCCATCCAGCAGGGGGCAGGCAGCTATGGCTACACCTTC
>-|TRBJ2-7|many|TRBV29-1
CSVEEGAGEQYF
TGCAGCGTTGAAGAGGGAGCTGGAGAGCAGTACTTC
>-|TRBJ2-7|-|TRBV19
CASSIDLLSYEQYF
TGTGCCAGTAGTATAGATCTCCTTTCCTACGAGCAGTACTTC
>-|TRBJ2-2|-|TRBV23-1
CASSQSWPGRDTGELFF
TGCGCCAGCAGTCAATCATGGCCGGGTCGGGACACCGGGGAGCTGTTTTTT
>-|TRBJ2-2|-|TRBV7-6
CASSLVGVTLYNTGELFF
TGTGCCAGCAGCTTAGTAGGGGTAACGCTTTATAACACCGGGGAGCTGTTTTTT
>-|TRBJ2-3|-|TRBV7-3
CASSLRTGGPTSDTQYF
TGTGCCAGCAGCTTAAGAACTGGGGGACCGACCTCAGATACGCAGTATTTT
>-|TRBJ2-1|-|TRBV5-6
CASSLVPGVGEQFF
TGTGCCAGCAGCTTAGTGCCAGGGGTTGGTGAGCAGTTCTTC
>-|TRBJ1-4|-|TRBV19
CASSRRDANEKLFF
TGTGCCAGTAGTAGGAGGGACGCTAATGAAAAACTGTTTTTT
>-|TRBJ2-1|-|TRBV19
CASSTTGLAYNEQFF
TGTGCCAGTAGTACGACAGGTCTTGCATACAATGAGCAGTTCTTC
>-|TRBJ2-1|once|TRBV18
CASSPLELLGEQFF
TGTGCCAGCTCACCACTAGAACTCCTCGGTGAGCAGTTCTTC
>-|TRBJ2-5|few|TRBV28
CASSPRDLDRETQYF
TGTGCCAGCAGCCCAAGAGACCTAGATCGAGAGACCCAGTACTTC
>TRBD2|TRBJ2-5|-|TRBV6-1
CASSEVAGRETQYF
TGTGCCAGCAGTGAAGTTGCCGGGAGGGAGACCCAGTACTTC
>TRBD2|TRBJ2-5|-|TRBV5-1
CASSLVGTSRATQYF
TGCGCCAGCAGCTTGGTCGGGACTAGTAGGGCGACCCAGTACTTC
>TRBD2|TRBJ2-7|-|TRBV7-9
CASSFTGGPAEQYF
TGTGCCAGCAGCTTCACGGGAGGGCCCGCCGAGCAGTACTTC
>-|TRBJ2-7|-|TRBV7-2
CASSQSGTVLYEQYF
TGTGCCAGCAGCCAATCCGGGACTGTCCTCTACGAGCAGTACTTC
>-|TRBJ2-1|few|TRBV7-3
CASSQDSNSYNEQFF
TGTGCCAGCAGCCAGGACTCCAACTCCTACAATGAGCAGTTCTTC
>-|TRBJ1-1|-|TRBV7-2
CASSLLFDRLNTEAFF
TGTGCCAGCAGCTTATTGTTTGACAGGTTGAACACTGAAGCTTTCTTT
>TRBD2|TRBJ2-3|-|TRBV10-2
CASSRLAGGPKSTDTQYF
TGCGCCAGCAGTAGACTAGCGGGAGGGCCGAAGAGCACAGATACGCAGTATTTT
>-|TRBJ2-7|-|TRBV6-5
CASRVAELSYEQYF
TGTGCCAGCAGGGTAGCGGAGCTATCCTACGAGCAGTACTTC
>-|TRBJ2-3|-|TRBV9
CASSVAIRSGSTDTQYF
TGTGCCAGCAGCGTAGCTATTAGAAGCGGGAGCACAGATACGCAGTATTTT
>TRBD1|TRBJ2-3|-|TRBV19
CASSIGVVTGGLDTQYF
TGTGCCAGTAGTATCGGAGTGGTGACAGGGGGTTTGGATACGCAGTATTTT
>TRBD2|TRBJ2-1|-|TRBV7-2
CASSWDLAGHNEQFF
TGTGCCAGCAGCTGGGACCTAGCGGGGCACAATGAGCAGTTCTTC
>TRBD1|TRBJ2-2|once|TRBV10-3
CAISEDRANTGELFF
TGTGCCATCAGCGAGGACAGGGCTAACACCGGGGAGCTGTTTTTT
>-|TRBJ2-1|-|TRBV29-1
CSVEEGRGRSYNEQFF
TGCAGCGTTGAAGAAGGGAGAGGGAGGTCCTACAATGAGCAGTTCTTC